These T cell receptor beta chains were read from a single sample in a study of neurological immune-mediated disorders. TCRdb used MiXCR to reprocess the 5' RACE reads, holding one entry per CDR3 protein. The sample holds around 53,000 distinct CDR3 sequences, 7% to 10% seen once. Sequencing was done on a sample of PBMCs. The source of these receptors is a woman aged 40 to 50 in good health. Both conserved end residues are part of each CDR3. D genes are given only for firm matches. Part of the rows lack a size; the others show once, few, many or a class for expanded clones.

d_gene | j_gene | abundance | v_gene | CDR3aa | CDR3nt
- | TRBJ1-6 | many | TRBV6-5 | CASRLLYNSPLHF | TGTGCCAGCAGACTCCTCTATAATTCACCCCTCCACTTT
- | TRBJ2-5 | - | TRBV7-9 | CASSPAWQGETQYF | TGTGCCAGCAGCCCCGCGTGGCAGGGGGAGACCCAGTACTTC
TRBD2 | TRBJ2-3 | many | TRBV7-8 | CASSSERERTDTQYF | TGTGCCAGCAGCTCCGAGCGGGAGCGTACAGATACGCAGTATTTT
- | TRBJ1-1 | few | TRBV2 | CAIYGGSAFF | TGTGCCATCTATGGGGGGTCGGCTTTCTTT
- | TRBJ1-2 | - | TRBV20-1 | CSANPAGDPCYTF | TGCAGTGCTAACCCAGCAGGGGACCCTTGCTACACCTTC
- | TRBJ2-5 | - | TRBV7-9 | CASSLGGRETQYF | TGTGCCAGCAGCTTGGGGGGCCGGGAGACCCAGTACTTC
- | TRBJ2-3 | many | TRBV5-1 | CASSFGISTDTQYF | TGCGCCAGCAGCTTTGGGATTAGCACAGATACGCAGTATTTT
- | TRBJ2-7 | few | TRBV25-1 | CASSESFGTASYEQYF | TGTGCCAGCAGTGAATCCTTCGGAACAGCCTCCTACGAGCAGTACTTC
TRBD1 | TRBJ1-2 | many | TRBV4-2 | CASSAGQGYGYTF | TGTGCCAGCAGCGCCGGACAGGGCTATGGCTACACCTTC
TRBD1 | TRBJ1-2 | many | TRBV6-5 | CASSYGQGRGYTF | TGTGCCAGCAGTTACGGACAGGGGAGGGGCTACACCTTC
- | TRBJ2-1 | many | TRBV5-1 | CASSASTSYNEQFF | TGCGCCAGCAGCGCCTCGACTAGCTACAATGAGCAGTTCTTC
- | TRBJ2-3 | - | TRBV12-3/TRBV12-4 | CAFRRVRTDTQYF | TGTGCCTTTAGACGGGTCCGCACAGATACGCAGTATTTT
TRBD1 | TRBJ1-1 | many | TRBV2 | CASSGQGGGSEAFF | TGTGCCAGCAGTGGCCAGGGGGGGGGGTCGGAAGCTTTCTTT
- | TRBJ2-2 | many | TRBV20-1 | CSARLSGGFAPGELFF | TGCAGTGCTAGACTATCAGGCGGCTTTGCCCCCGGGGAGCTGTTTTTT
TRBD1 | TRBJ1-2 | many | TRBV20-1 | CSARDRLRDRGGGYTF | TGCAGTGCTAGAGATCGGCTTAGGGACAGGGGAGGTGGCTACACCTTC
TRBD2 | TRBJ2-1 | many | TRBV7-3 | CASSLIGASGTSGIYEQFF | TGTGCCAGCAGCTTAATCGGGGCATCGGGGACTAGCGGGATCTATGAGCAGTTCTTC
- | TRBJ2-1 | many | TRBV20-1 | CSASTWFRELDNEQFF | TGCAGTGCTAGTACCTGGTTTCGGGAGTTGGACAATGAGCAGTTCTTC
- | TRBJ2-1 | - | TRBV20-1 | CSAILWPGNEQFF | TGCAGTGCTATCCTGTGGCCTGGGAATGAGCAGTTCTTC
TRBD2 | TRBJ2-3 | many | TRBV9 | CASTRGDRVSDTQYF | TGTGCCAGCACCCGGGGGGACCGGGTGTCAGATACGCAGTATTTT
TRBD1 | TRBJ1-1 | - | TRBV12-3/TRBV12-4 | CASTPGTGGSEAFF | TGTGCCAGCACCCCTGGGACAGGGGGCTCTGAAGCTTTCTTT
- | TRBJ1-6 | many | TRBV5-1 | CASSPLGQGQSPLHF | TGCGCCAGCAGCCCTCTTGGTCAGGGGCAATCACCCCTCCACTTT
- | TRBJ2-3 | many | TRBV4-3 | CASSQVRDTQYF | TGCGCCAGCAGCCAAGTGAGGGATACGCAGTATTTT
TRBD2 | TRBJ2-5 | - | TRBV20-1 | CSARGLAGGQRETQYF | TGCAGTGCTAGGGGACTAGCGGGGGGGCAGAGAGAGACCCAGTACTTC
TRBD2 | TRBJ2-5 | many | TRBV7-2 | CASSQGGLEETQYF | TGTGCCAGCAGCCAGGGAGGACTAGAAGAGACCCAGTACTTC
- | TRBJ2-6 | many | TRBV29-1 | CSVEGTTSKSSGANVLTF | TGCAGCGTTGAGGGAACAACAAGTAAAAGCTCTGGGGCCAACGTCCTGACTTTC
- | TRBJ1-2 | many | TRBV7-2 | CASSEGSLRYGYTF | TGTGCCAGCAGCGAGGGGAGTCTGAGATATGGCTACACCTTC
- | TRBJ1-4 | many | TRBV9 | CASSRLMDSNEKLFF | TGTGCCAGCAGCCGCTTAATGGACAGCAATGAAAAACTGTTTTTT